This T cell receptor beta chain emerged from a study of blood T cell repertoires in COVID-19 (dated by TCRdb to 2020 to 2021). About the full investigation: The collaborator samples originated in the United States, Italy and Spain and spanned the acute and convalescent phases of COVID-19. The repertoires were released in a freely available public database meant as a resource for research on the immune response to SARS-CoV-2. The prospective study material was composed of cDNA or gDNA derived from T cells, B-cell-depleted T cells, or PBMCs. Where HLA class I and class II types were available, the types were taken from metadata supplied by the sample provider, not from assay-based typing. Deeply sampled blood TCRbeta repertoires from subjects exposed to, actively infected with, or recovered from COVID-19 were included in the dataset. The samples were drawn from the first 160 participants of the ongoing ImmuneRACE study and from more than 1,000 subjects provided by 6 global collaborators. The sample metadata nearly always contained a de-identified subject ID, COVID-19 status, age in years and sex.

Trimmed from V: 2 bases; trimmed from J: 3 bases; junction bases lacking a gene match: 7. Sequences KGHSH (CDR1) and LQKENI (CDR2) are obtained from the germline V gene. Including cysteine and phenylalanine, the CDR3 has 16 amino acids. Of all the DNA, just the CDR3 is kept, 48 bases in frame from base 1. The study at large found these results: Clinical and demographic metadata were provided uncurated, with the amount varying by source and participant.

Collaborating institutions collected whole blood in K2EDTA tubes following their own protocols. For TCRbeta analysis, collaborators shipped samples as frozen whole blood, isolated PBMCs, or DNA extracted from either of those sample types. This clone was seen only once. The clone's antigen remains unknown. Nothing much larger sits one base from this clone, and base qualities are not available. TCRbeta CDR3 regions were amplified from genomic DNA by means of the immunoSEQ Assay, a bias-controlled multiplex PCR. Concerning the study's data processing: The number of nucleated cells in each sample was estimated by amplification of reference gene primers within the assay. To quantify the absolute abundance of each unique TCRbeta CDR3 rearrangement, sequence reads were collapsed and filtered. For each sample, productive Simpson clonality was calculated as the square root of Simpson's diversity index over productive rearrangements. The table was pulled from immuneACCESS by TCRdb, which kept in-frame rearrangements only. Such tables lose some clones; where checked, under half of the loss comes from unresolved V genes, and the rest has no known cause. The V and J calls and the clone size are those of that table, but D and trimming were determined from the DNA. The sample table records about 490,000 clones; approximately 85% of these occur just once. In total, the top ten clones hold 3% to 3.5% of the sample.

Sequences were obtained from peripheral blood. This receptor was taken from a human donor in a cohort sampled during active COVID-19. In this chain, TRBV18 is recombined with TRBJ2-7; the central 10 bases match TRBD2. Read as DNA, the sequence is TGTGCCAGCTCACCATATGCTAGCGGGAGTCACTACGAGCAGTACTTC. Translated, it gives CASSPYASGSHYEQYF.